The subject of this entry is one TCR beta chain. Clones were sequenced by immunoSEQ multiplex PCR, and TCRdb holds only the in-frame ones, with some missing. Among 40,000 to 60,000 clones listed, approximately 92% were seen once. The V and J ends lost 1 base and 2 bases, in that order; junction bases with no gene match: 1. This CDR3 comprises 14 residues. The germline CDR1 and CDR2 sequences are LGHNT and FRNRAP. This entry belongs to a study of T cell changes during pregnancy in multiple sclerosis. The TCR comes from a female donor with multiple sclerosis, enrolled in a pregnancy study. Sequencing was performed on CD4+ T cells from peripheral blood mononuclear cells, taken after pregnancy. The chain employs TRBV12-5 and TRBJ2-5; 7 nucleotides line up with TRBD1. The CDR3 sequence is CASGLGTGQETQYF. In DNA, the CDR3 is TGTGCTAGTGGTTTGGGGACAGGACAAGAGACCCAGTACTTC.